This is a list of T cell receptor beta chains from one sample in a study of T cells in Graves' hyperthyroidism and ophthalmopathy. One entry per CDR3 protein results from TCRdb running MiXCR on the multiplex PCR reads. The table has 350,000 to 400,000 distinct CDR3 sequences, approximately 17% seen once. Material for sequencing was blood. These TCRs come from a man between 18 and 35 years old with Graves' ophthalmopathy. CDR3s include the opening cysteine and the closing phenylalanine or tryptophan. D genes are given only for firm matches. Not every row has a clone size; where given, it reads once, few, many or a size class.

many,NA,TRBV12-3/TRBV12-4,TRBJ1-5,TGTGCCAGCAGTATCCAACGAGACACCCAGCCCCAGCATTTT,CASSIQRDTQPQHF
few,NA,TRBV10-3,TRBJ1-1,TGTGCCATCAGGGTAAACACTGAAGCTTTCTTT,CAIRVNTEAFF
many,NA,TRBV2,TRBJ1-4,TGTGCCAGCAGTGATGCGGGAACCGGTGAAAAACTGTTTTTT,CASSDAGTGEKLFF
NA,TRBD1,TRBV2,TRBJ1-4,TGTGCCAGCACCGAACAGGGGGCAATAAGTGAAAAACTGTTTTTT,CASTEQGAISEKLFF
many,NA,TRBV12-3/TRBV12-4,TRBJ2-7,TGTGCCAGCAGACCACACGGGGGGCGGTACGAGCAGTACTTC,CASRPHGGRYEQYF
NA,NA,TRBV12-3/TRBV12-4,TRBJ2-1,TGTGCCAGCAGTTTAGCGCGGGACGACGGTGAGCAGTTCTTC,CASSLARDDGEQFF
few,NA,TRBV6-1,TRBJ2-1,TGTGCCAGCAGTGAAGGCGGAACAGACTACAATGAGCAGTTCTTC,CASSEGGTDYNEQFF
NA,TRBD2,TRBV5-1,TRBJ2-5,TGCGCCAGCAGCTTTTCTAGCGGGAGGACTCAAGAGACCCAGTACTTC,CASSFSSGRTQETQYF
few,TRBD1,TRBV6-1,TRBJ1-1,TGTGCCAGCAGCTTTCTAGGGACAGGGGAGACTGAAGCTTTCTTT,CASSFLGTGETEAFF
many,NA,TRBV7-2,TRBJ1-1,TGTGCCAGCAGCTTTAGGGGTGGGGCAGGAGAAGCTTTCTTT,CASSFRGGAGEAFF
many,NA,TRBV27,TRBJ2-7,TGTGCCAGCAGTTTATACGGCAGCTCCTACGAGCAGTACTTC,CASSLYGSSYEQYF
few,NA,TRBV19,TRBJ1-5,TGTGCCAGTAGTGCACAATATAGCAATCAGCCCCAGCATTTT,CASSAQYSNQPQHF
many,NA,TRBV7-3,TRBJ2-1,TGTGCCAGCAGCCGAGGCACAGGTCTGAGCAGTTCGAAAAATGAGCAGTTCTTC,CASSRGTGLSSSKNEQFF
many,NA,TRBV6-1,TRBJ1-1,TGTGCCAGCAGAGCCGGGACCGCGATGAACACTGAAGCTTTCTTT,CASRAGTAMNTEAFF
few,NA,TRBV20-1,TRBJ2-1,TGCAGTGCTAGAGCCCCAACCCCTAGATCCCTATCCTACAATGAGCAGTTCTTC,CSARAPTPRSLSYNEQFF
NA,NA,TRBV4-1,TRBJ2-3,TGCGCCAGCAGCCAAGATGTTCTCACAGATACGCAGTATTTT,CASSQDVLTDTQYF
many,TRBD1,TRBV7-2,TRBJ2-7,TGTGCCAGCAGCTTAGGGGACAGACATTCCTACGAGCAGTACTTC,CASSLGDRHSYEQYF
many,NA,TRBV12-3/TRBV12-4,TRBJ2-3,TGTGCCAGCAGTTTGGGGGTAGCAGATACGCAGTATTTT,CASSLGVADTQYF
NA,TRBD2,TRBV10-3,TRBJ2-1,TGTGCCATCAGTAGGACTAGCGGATCCTACAATGAGCAGTTCTTC,CAISRTSGSYNEQFF
many,NA,TRBV7-8,TRBJ2-1,TGTGCCAGCAGCTTAGGGGGGCCTCTAGACGATGAGCAGTTCTTC,CASSLGGPLDDEQFF
once,TRBD1,TRBV12-3/TRBV12-4,TRBJ1-2,TGTGCCAGCAGTTCGCGACAGGGACGGTATGGCTACACCTTC,CASSSRQGRYGYTF